This T cell receptor (beta chain) was found in a study of cytomegalovirus exposure and HLA in healthy donors. The study's findings and limits: Rare TCR sequences predominated, though certain public TCRs were found in many donors. Researchers counted roughly 160 TCR beta chains as cytomegalovirus-associated.

In germline, CDR1 is MNHNS, CDR2 SASEGT. V was cut by 6 bases and J by 4 bases, with 12 bases left in between. The CDR3 runs 13 residues. Amplification used 60 Vbeta primers and 13 Jbeta primers. In the study's own analysis: In a later analysis, of around 80 million unique beta chains, around 9.9 million appeared in at least two donors. TCRdb keeps only in-frame clones here, not all; method: immunoSEQ multiplex PCR. The DNA gave D and trimming, while V, J and clone size come from that table. Seen here are around 150,000 clones, over 75% observed once, and the top ten hold 1.7%. Notes on this clone: Its target is unknown.

The V and J genes are TRBV6-1 and TRBJ1-2; D is possibly TRBD1 (5 bases). This clonotype was obtained from a woman under 40 in good health and CMV-seronegative. Sequencing used PBMCs. The CDR3 DNA reads as TGTGCCAGCAGAACAGGTTTCAGCTATGGCTACACCTTC. Residues: CASRTGFSYGYTF.